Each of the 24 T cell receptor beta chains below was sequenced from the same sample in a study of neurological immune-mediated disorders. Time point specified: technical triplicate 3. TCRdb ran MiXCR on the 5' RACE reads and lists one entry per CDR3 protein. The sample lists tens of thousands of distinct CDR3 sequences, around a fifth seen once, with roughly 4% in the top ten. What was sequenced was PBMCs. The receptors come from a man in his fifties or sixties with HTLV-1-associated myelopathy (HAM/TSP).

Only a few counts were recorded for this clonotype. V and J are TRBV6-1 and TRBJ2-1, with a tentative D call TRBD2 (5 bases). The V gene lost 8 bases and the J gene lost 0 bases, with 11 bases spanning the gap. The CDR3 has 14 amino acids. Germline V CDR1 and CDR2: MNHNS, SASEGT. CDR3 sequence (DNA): TGTGCCAGCGTACCGGGGAGCTCCTACAATGAGCAGTTCTTC. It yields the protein CASVPGSSYNEQFF.

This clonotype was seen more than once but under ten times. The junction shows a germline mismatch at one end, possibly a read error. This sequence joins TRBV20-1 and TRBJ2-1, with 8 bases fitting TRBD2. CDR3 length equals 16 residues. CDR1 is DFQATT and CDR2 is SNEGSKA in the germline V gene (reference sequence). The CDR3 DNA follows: TGCAGTGCTAGCCCACTAGCGGACCTCCACTACTATGAGCAGTTCTTC. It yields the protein CSASPLADLHYYEQFF.

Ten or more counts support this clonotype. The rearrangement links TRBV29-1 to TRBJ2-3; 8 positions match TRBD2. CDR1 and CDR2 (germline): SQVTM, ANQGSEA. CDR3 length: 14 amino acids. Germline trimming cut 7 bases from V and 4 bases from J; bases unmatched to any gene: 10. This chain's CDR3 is CSAGRAASADTQYF. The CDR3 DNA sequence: TGCAGCGCCGGGAGGGCAGCGAGTGCAGATACGCAGTATTTT.

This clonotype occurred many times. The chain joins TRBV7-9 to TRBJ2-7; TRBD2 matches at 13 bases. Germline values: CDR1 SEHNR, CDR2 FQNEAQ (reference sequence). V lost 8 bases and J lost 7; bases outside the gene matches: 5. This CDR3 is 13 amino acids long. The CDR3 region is CASELAGGNEQYF. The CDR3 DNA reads TGTGCCAGCGAACTAGCGGGAGGGAATGAGCAGTACTTC.

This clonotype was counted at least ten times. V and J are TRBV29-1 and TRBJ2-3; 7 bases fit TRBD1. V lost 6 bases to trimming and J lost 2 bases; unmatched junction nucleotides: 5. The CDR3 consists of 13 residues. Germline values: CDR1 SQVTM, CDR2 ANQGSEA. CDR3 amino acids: CSVRTGVTDTQYF. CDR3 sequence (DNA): TGCAGCGTACGGACAGGAGTCACAGATACGCAGTATTTT.

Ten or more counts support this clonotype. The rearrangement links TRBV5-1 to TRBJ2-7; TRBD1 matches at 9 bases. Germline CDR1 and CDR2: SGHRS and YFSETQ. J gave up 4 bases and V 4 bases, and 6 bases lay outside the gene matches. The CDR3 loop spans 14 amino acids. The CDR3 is CASSQGTGRYEQYF. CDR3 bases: TGCGCCAGCAGCCAAGGGACAGGGAGGTACGAGCAGTACTTC.

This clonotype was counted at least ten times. DNA for the CDR3: TGTGCCAGCAGTGGCATCACGACAGGGATCAATGAGCAGTTCTTC. Its protein product is CASSGITTGINEQFF. This chain uses TRBV2 with TRBJ2-1, with 7 bases that match TRBD1. The germline CDR1 and CDR2 sequences are SNHLY and FYNNEI. The CDR3 loop spans 15 amino acids. The trim removed 4 bases at V and 6 bases at J, leaving 9 bases unmatched.

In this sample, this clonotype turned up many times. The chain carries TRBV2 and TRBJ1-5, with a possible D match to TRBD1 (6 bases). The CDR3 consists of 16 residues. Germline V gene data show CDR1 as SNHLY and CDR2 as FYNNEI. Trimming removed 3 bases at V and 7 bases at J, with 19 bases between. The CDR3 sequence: CASSDRGGQVGQPQHF. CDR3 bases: TGTGCCAGCAGTGATCGTGGGGGGCAGGTCGGGCAGCCCCAGCATTTT.

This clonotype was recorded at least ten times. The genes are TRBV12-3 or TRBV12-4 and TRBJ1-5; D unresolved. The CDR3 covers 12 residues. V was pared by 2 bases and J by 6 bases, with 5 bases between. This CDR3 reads CASSLKGQPQHF. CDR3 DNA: TGTGCCAGCAGTTTAAAGGGTCAGCCCCAGCATTTT.

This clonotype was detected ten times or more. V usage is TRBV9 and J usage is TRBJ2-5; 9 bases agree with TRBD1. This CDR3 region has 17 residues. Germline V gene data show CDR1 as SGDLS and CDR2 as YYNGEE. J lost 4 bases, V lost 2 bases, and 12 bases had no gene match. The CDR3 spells CASSVAAGTGPGETQYF. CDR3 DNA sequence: TGTGCCAGCAGCGTCGCCGCCGGGACAGGGCCGGGAGAGACCCAGTACTTC.

CDR3 amino acids: CASRTGGAVYGYTF. The DNA of the CDR3 is TGTGCCAGCAGAACAGGGGGCGCGGTCTATGGCTACACCTTC. The V call is TRBV5-6, the J call TRBJ1-2, with 9 bases aligning to TRBD1. Germline V gene data show CDR1 as SGHDT and CDR2 as YYEEEE. With 5 bases clipped from V and 4 bases from J, the junction kept 6 bases outside the gene matches. This CDR3 contains 14 residues.

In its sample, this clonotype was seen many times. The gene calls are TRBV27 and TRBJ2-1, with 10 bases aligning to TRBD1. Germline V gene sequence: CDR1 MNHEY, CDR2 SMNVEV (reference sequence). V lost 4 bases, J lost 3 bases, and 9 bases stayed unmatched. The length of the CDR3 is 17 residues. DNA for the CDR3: TGTGCCAGCAGTTCTATGGGGACAGGGGCCAACTACAATGAGCAGTTCTTC. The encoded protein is CASSSMGTGANYNEQFF.

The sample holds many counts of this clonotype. The chain's CDR3 is CAISELSGGGGTGELFF. CDR3 bases: TGTGCCATCAGTGAGTTGTCCGGCGGAGGAGGTACCGGGGAGCTGTTTTTT. This chain uses TRBV10-3 with TRBJ2-2, with D tentatively TRBD2 (5 bases). V shed 1 base and J shed 5 bases, with 17 bases lying between them. Germline V CDR1 and CDR2: ENHRY, SYGVKD. The CDR3 runs 17 residues.

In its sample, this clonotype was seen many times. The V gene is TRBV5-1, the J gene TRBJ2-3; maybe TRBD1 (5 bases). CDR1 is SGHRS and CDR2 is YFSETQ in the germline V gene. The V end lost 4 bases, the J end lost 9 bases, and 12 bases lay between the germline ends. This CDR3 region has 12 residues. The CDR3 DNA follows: TGCGCCAGCAGCCCTGGACAAGGCACGCAGTATTTT. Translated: CASSPGQGTQYF.

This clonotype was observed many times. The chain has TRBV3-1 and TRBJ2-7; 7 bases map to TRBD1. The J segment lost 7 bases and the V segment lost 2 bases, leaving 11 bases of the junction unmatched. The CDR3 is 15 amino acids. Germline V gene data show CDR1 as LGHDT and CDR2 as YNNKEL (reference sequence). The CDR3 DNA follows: TGTGCCAGCAGCCAAACCGGGACAGCCTCGAAGGAGCAGTACTTC. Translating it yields CASSQTGTASKEQYF.

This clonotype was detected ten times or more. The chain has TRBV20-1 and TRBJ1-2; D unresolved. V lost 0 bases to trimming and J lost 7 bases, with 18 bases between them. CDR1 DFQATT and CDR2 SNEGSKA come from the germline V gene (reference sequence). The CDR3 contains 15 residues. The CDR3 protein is CSARDSALSVGGYTF. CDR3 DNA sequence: TGCAGTGCTAGAGATTCGGCCCTCTCAGTAGGTGGCTACACCTTC.

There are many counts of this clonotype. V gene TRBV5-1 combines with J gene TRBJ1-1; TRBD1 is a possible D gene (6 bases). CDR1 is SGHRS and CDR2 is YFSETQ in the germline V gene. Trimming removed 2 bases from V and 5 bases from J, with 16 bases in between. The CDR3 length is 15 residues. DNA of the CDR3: TGCGCCAGCAGCTTTGACAGGATCGGGACTACTGAAGCTTTCTTT. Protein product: CASSFDRIGTTEAFF.

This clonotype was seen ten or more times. The DNA of the CDR3 is TGCGCCAGCAGCTTGGAACGCGGCAGGGGTTCCTATGGCTACACCTTC. This codes for CASSLERGRGSYGYTF. The rearrangement uses TRBV5-1 and TRBJ1-2; tentatively, D is TRBD1 (6 bases). Trimming took 0 bases from V and 4 from J, leaving 16 bases between them. Germline assignment: CDR1 SGHRS and CDR2 YFSETQ. The CDR3 has 16 residues.

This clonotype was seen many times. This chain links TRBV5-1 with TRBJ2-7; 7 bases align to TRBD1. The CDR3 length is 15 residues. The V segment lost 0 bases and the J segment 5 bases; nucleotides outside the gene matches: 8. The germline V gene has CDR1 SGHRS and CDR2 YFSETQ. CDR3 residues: CASSLGLQGYHEQYF. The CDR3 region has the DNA TGCGCCAGCAGCTTGGGGTTACAGGGGTACCACGAGCAGTACTTC.

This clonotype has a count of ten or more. The CDR3 DNA is TGCAGAGATAGACTAGCGAGGTTTGGCTTGAACACCGGGGAGCTGTTTTTT. Translation gives CRDRLARFGLNTGELFF. This chain uses TRBV29-1 with TRBJ2-2; 8 bases line up with TRBD2. This CDR3 has 17 amino acids. Germline CDR1 and CDR2: SQVTM and ANQGSEA.

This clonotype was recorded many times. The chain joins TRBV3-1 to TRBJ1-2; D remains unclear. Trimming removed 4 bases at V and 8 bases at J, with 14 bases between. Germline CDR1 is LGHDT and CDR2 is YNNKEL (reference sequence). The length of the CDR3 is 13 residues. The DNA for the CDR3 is TGTGCCAGCAGCCCGACTAGGTCTGGGGGCTACACCTTC. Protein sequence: CASSPTRSGGYTF.

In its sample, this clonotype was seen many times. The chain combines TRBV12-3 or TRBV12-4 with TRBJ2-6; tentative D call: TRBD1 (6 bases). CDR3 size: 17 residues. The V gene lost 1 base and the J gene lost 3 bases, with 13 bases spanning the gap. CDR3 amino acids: CASSLEAGENGANVLTF. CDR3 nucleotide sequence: TGTGCCAGCAGTTTAGAGGCAGGGGAAAATGGGGCCAACGTCCTGACTTTC.

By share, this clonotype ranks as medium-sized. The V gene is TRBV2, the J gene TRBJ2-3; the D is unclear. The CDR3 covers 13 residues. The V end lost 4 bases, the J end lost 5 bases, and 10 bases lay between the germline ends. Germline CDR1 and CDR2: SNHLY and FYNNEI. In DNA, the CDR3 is TGTGCCAGCAGTGCCGATAACCAAGATACGCAGTATTTT. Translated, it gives CASSADNQDTQYF.

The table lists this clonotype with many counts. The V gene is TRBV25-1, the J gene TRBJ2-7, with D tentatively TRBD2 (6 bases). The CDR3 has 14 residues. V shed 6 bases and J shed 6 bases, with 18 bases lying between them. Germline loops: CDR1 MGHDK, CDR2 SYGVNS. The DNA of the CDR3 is TGTGCCAGCAGCGAGGGTGGGAGGCCCCTCGAGCAGTACTTC. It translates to CASSEGGRPLEQYF.